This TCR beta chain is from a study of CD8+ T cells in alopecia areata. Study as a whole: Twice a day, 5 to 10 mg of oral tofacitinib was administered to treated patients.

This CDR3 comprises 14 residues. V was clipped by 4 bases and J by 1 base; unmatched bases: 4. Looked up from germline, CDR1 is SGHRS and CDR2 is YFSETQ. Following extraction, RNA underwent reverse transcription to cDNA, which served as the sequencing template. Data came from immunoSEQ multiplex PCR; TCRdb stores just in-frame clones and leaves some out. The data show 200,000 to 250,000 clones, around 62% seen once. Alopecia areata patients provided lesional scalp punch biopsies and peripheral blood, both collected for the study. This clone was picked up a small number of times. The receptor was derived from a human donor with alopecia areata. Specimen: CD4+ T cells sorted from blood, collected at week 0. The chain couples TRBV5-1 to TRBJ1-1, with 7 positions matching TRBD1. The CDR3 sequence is CASSRRQGNTEAFF. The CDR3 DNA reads TGCGCCAGCAGCCGTCGACAGGGGAACACTGAAGCTTTCTTT.